This T cell receptor beta chain was profiled in a study of brain T cells in children with intractable seizures. CDR3 length: 16 amino acids. V was trimmed by 0 bases and J by 2 bases, leaving 14 bases between them. Germline CDR1 and CDR2: MNHNS and SASEGT. The table came from immunoSEQ multiplex PCR; TCRdb's copy has only in-frame clones and leaves some out. The table lists some 76,000 clones, 93% of them singletons. The chain carries TRBV6-1 and TRBJ2-7; D assignment may be TRBD1 or TRBD2 (6 bases each). The source is a boy under three years old with tuberous sclerosis and intractable seizures. The source was peripheral blood, collected at surgery. In DNA form, the CDR3 reads TGTGCCAGCAGTGAAGCCCGGGGGCCGACCACCTACGAGCAGTACTTC. Its protein is CASSEARGPTTYEQYF.